The T cell receptor (beta chain) described here comes from a study of T cell repertoires in cytomegalovirus infection. Study information: Peptides in the study included HLA-C-restricted and HLA-B-restricted CMV epitopes. General study findings and limits: The study found HLA-C-restricted CMV-specific TCR beta clonotypes dominating the ex vivo response.

CDR3 length: 12 residues. The V and J ends lost 3 bases and 1 base respectively, with 4 bases between them. The germline V gene encodes CDR1 LGHDT and CDR2 YNNKEL (reference sequence). Points on this clonotype: Antigen: not known.

TCRdb ran MiXCR on the reads and lists one entry per CDR3 protein. The data hold about 110,000 distinct CDR3 sequences, with roughly 31% observed a single time. The clonotype was recovered from a human donor in good health (CMV status not recorded). Some clones in this sample may be carry-over from other donors' samples. The chain has TRBV3-1 and TRBJ2-7; D not resolved. The sequenced sample was CD8+ T cells from cultured PBMCs, obtained from culture after CMV antigen stimulation. The chain's CDR3 is CASSHGSYEQYF. Here the CDR3 DNA reads TGTGCCAGCAGCCACGGTTCCTACGAGCAGTACTTC.